This T cell receptor (beta chain) appears in the sequencing data of a study of blood T cell repertoires in COVID-19 (dated by TCRdb to the early 2020s). For context, the study as a whole: Samples from collaborators originated in the United States, Italy and Spain and spanned both the acute and convalescent phases of COVID-19. Where HLA class I and class II types were available, the types were taken from metadata supplied by the sample provider, not from assay-based typing. The material from the prospective study consisted of cDNA or gDNA derived from T cells, B-cell-depleted T cells, or PBMCs. The repertoires were released in a freely available public database meant as a resource for research on the immune response to SARS-CoV-2. Nearly every sample came with metadata listing a de-identified subject ID, COVID-19 status, age in years and sex. Deeply sampled blood TCRbeta repertoires from subjects exposed to, actively infected with, or recovered from COVID-19 were included in the dataset. The samples were drawn from two sources: the first 160 participants of the ongoing ImmuneRACE study, and 1,000 to 1,500 subjects contributed by 6 global collaborators.

Participants in the prospective study were enrolled through a virtual design, were aged 18 to 89 years, and lived in fewer than 30 United States geographic areas. Cohort assignment in the prospective study relied on participant-reported clinical history from a screening survey and a study questionnaire. In the prospective study, mobile phlebotomists collected whole blood, serum and a nasopharyngeal or oropharyngeal swab from each participant. Prospective study participants could optionally give additional blood draws and questionnaires over an approximately 2-month period. Blood samples from the prospective study were shipped frozen or at room temperature prior to DNA extraction. TCRbeta CDR3 regions were amplified from genomic DNA using the immunoSEQ Assay, a bias-controlled multiplex PCR. Concerning the study's data processing: The number of nucleated cells in each sample was estimated by amplification of reference gene primers within the assay. To quantify the absolute abundance of each unique TCRbeta CDR3 rearrangement, sequence reads were collapsed and filtered. For each sample, productive Simpson clonality was calculated as the square root of Simpson's diversity index across productive rearrangements. TCRdb limited this immuneACCESS table to in-frame rearrangements with V and J called. A share of clones is missing; checked studies link under half to unresolved V genes, and the rest is unexplained. V and J calls and clone size follow that table, whereas D and trimming were derived from the DNA. This sample gives hundreds of thousands of clones in total; approximately 83% of them show up just once. The top ten clonotypes cover 3.3% of the sample.

Reading from cysteine to phenylalanine, the CDR3 counts 13 amino acids. Only the CDR3 DNA is retained, 39 bases long and in frame from the first base. Reading the germline V gene (reference sequence) gives CDR1 MNHEY and CDR2 SMNVEV. At the junction V is shortened by 6 bases and J by 1 base, with 9 bases in between. The research as a whole found: How much clinical and demographic metadata was included differed by source and by participant, and the metadata was provided uncurated.

With respect to this clone: There is no known antigen for this receptor. Per-base qualities were not stored, and no clone one base away is much larger.

The specimen was PBMCs or T cells enriched from blood (not recorded which). Recombination joined TRBV27 with TRBJ1-1; too little of a D gene remains to name it. The TCR originated in a woman aged 40 to 50 with acute COVID-19. The CDR3 corresponds to CASRGLRNTEAFF. The sequence in DNA is TGTGCCAGCAGAGGACTTAGGAACACTGAAGCTTTCTTT.